This paragraph covers one TCR beta chain sequence. Its antigen is undetermined. The PCR had 60 Vbeta and 13 Jbeta primers. Assay used: immunoSEQ multiplex PCR; TCRdb lists only in-frame clones, some missing. The data contain 200,000 to 250,000 clones, around 85% of them singletons. This record belongs to a study of cytomegalovirus exposure and HLA in healthy donors. There were likely unrecorded immune exposures, though donors were nominally healthy when sampled. V was trimmed by 3 bases and J by 8 bases, leaving 13 bases between them. The germline gives CDR1 MGHRA, CDR2 YSYEKL. The CDR3 length is 14 residues. General observations from the study: The only immune exposure information that was available was CMV serostatus. More clonal expansion characterized HLA-associated TCR beta chains than equally common others in a later analysis. The study found most TCR sequences rare, yet found some public TCRs in many donors.

This receptor was obtained from a human donor in good health. The rearrangement uses TRBV4-1 and TRBJ1-4, with D possibly matching TRBD1 (6 bases). Sequencing used PBMCs. The CDR3 region is CASSHRQALEKLFF. The CDR3 nucleotides are TGCGCCAGCAGCCATAGACAGGCACTGGAAAAACTGTTTTTT.